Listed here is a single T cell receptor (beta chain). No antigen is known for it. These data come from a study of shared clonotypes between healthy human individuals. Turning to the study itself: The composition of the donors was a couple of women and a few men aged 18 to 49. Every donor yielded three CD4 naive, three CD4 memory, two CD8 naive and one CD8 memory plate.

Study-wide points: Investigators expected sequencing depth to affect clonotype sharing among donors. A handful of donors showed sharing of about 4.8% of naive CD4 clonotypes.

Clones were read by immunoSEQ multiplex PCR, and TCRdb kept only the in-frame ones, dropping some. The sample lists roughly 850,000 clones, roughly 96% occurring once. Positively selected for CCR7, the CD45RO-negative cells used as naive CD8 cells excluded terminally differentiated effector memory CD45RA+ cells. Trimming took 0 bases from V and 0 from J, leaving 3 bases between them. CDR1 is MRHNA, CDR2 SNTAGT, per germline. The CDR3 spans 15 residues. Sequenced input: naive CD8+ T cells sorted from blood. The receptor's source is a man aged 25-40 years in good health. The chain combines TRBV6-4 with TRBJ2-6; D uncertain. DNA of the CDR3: TGTGCCAGCAGTGACTCAAACTCTGGGGCCAACGTCCTGACTTTC. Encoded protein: CASSDSNSGANVLTF.